These 3 T cell receptor beta chains came from one sample sequenced in a study of OX40 agonist ivuxolimab in advanced cancers. Some clones are missing from TCRdb's copy, which holds only in-frame ones; the method was immunoSEQ multiplex PCR. The sample records more than 60,000 clones, roughly 80% being singletons. The specimen comprised CD4+ or CD8+ T cells sorted from blood, sampled in a trial of the OX40 agonist ivuxolimab. These receptors were taken from an adult with an advanced solid tumor such as melanoma, head and neck, liver or kidney cancer.

V usage is TRBV2 and J usage is TRBJ2-3, with D hard to call. The V end was cut by 2 bases, the J end by 6 bases, with 12 bases between. This CDR3 region has 14 residues. The germline V gene encodes CDR1 SNHLY and CDR2 FYNNEI. The CDR3 protein is CASSEQSSWDTQYF. In DNA, the CDR3 is TGTGCCAGCAGTGAACAGTCATCCTGGGATACGCAGTATTTT.

This chain joins TRBV21-1 and TRBJ1-1. TRBV21-1 is described as a pseudogene. The CDR3 loop spans 10 amino acids. The CDR3 DNA is TGTGCCATAATGAACACTGAAGCTTTCTTT. Its protein product is CAIMNTEAFF.

The chain recombines TRBV30 with TRBJ2-4, with D perhaps matching TRBD1 (5 bases). The ends were cut back, 4 bases at V and 8 bases at J, with 9 bases in the middle. The CDR3 sequence is 11 residues long. Germline-derived CDR1 and CDR2 are GTSNPN and SVGIG (reference sequence). The CDR3 loop is CAWKRRDIQYF. The CDR3 nucleotides are TGTGCCTGGAAACGCAGGGACATTCAGTACTTC.